This TCR beta chain was retrieved from a study of somatic mutations in cytotoxic T cells in rheumatoid arthritis. About the study: Certain T-cell populations stained with V beta antibodies were FACS-sorted to nearly 100% purity, and V beta1+ cells were TCRB-sequenced. The study's findings and limits: An increase in CD8+ clonality with age was seen in rheumatoid arthritis patients but not in healthy controls. The slightly lower representation of TRBV07 among rheumatoid arthritis patients did not undergo correction for multiple comparisons.

Concerning this clone: What it binds is unknown.

Data came from immunoSEQ multiplex PCR; TCRdb stores just in-frame clones and leaves some out. Of under 20,000 clones listed, around 85% were seen once; the top ten hold about 15%. V was pared by 5 bases and J by 7 bases, with 12 bases between. Per the germline V gene, CDR1 is SGHNT and CDR2 is YENEEA. This CDR3 has 13 residues. The TCR originated in a man aged 40-49 years in good health. Material for sequencing was CD8+ T cells sorted from blood. V and J are TRBV11-3 and TRBJ2-1; the D gene is possibly TRBD2 (5 bases). The CDR3 DNA follows: TGTGCCAGCAGCCCGCCGTCGGGGAATGAGCAGTTCTTC. Protein sequence: CASSPPSGNEQFF.